This T cell receptor (beta chain) was recovered during a study of vaccination and CD4 T cells after COVID-19. Specified treatment: roughly 10-day PBMC culture with coronavirus spike peptide pools or control peptides (ViraFEST assay). After expanding antigen-specific T cells with peptide pools, ViraFEST sequenced their TCRs. As to this clonotype: The antigen remains undetermined.

CDR1 is KGHSH, CDR2 LQKENI, per germline. This CDR3 region has 16 residues. V was clipped by 2 bases and J by 6 bases, with 16 bases between them. Sequenced with the Oncomine TCR Beta short-read assay was DNA taken from cultured CD4+ T cells. MiXCR, run by TCRdb on the PCR reads, gives a single entry per CDR3 protein. The sample lists about 15,000 distinct CDR3 sequences, more than 55% seen once, with roughly 21% in the top ten. J is TRBJ1-4 and V is TRBV18; possibly TRBD1 for D (5 bases). The source material was CD4+ T cells from blood, cultured in vitro. The sequence was collected from a human donor who had recovered from COVID-19. This CDR3 reads CASSPSGGERDEKLFF. The DNA of the CDR3 is TGTGCCAGCTCACCATCCGGGGGAGAAAGGGATGAAAAACTGTTTTTT.